Below, 8 T cell receptor beta chains from the same sample are listed, as sequenced in a study of shared clonotypes between healthy human individuals. The assay was immunoSEQ multiplex PCR, and TCRdb's table has in-frame clones only and misses some. The table has around 750,000 clones, over 65% seen once. The sample comprised memory CD4+ T cells sorted from blood. Subset: CD45RA-negative fraction. These receptors originate from a woman aged 25 to 45 in good health.

This chain connects TRBV28 to TRBJ2-3, with a weak D call TRBD1 (5 bases). This CDR3 has 12 amino acids. V was clipped by 3 bases and J by 10 bases, with 11 bases between them. Per the germline V gene, CDR1 is MDHEN and CDR2 is SYDVKM. Here the CDR3 DNA reads TGTGCCAGCAGTTTTCTTCAGGGTCCGCAGTATTTT. The encoded protein is CASSFLQGPQYF.

The CDR3 loop reads CASSLLGQINTGELFF. CDR3 coding DNA: TGCGCCAGCAGCTTACTCGGACAGATAAACACCGGGGAGCTGTTTTTT. This sequence joins TRBV5-1 and TRBJ2-2; D might be TRBD1 (6 bases). Trimming removed 2 bases from V and 2 bases from J, with 13 bases in between. CDR3 size: 16 residues. CDR1 is SGHRS and CDR2 is YFSETQ in the germline V gene.

The chain is built from TRBV28 and TRBJ2-1; 11 nucleotides line up with TRBD1. V shed 3 bases, J shed 3 bases, and the junction held 10 bases outside the gene matches. The germline gives CDR1 MDHEN, CDR2 SYDVKM. This CDR3 has 18 residues. CDR3 nucleotides: TGTGCCAGCAGTTTGGACCCTTTTGGGACAGGGGGCTACAATGAGCAGTTCTTC. Translating it yields CASSLDPFGTGGYNEQFF.

This chain connects TRBV10-3 to TRBJ2-7; possible D gene TRBD1, 6 bases. The CDR3 runs 13 residues. V gave up 2 bases and J gave up 4 bases, with 9 bases separating them. The germline V gene encodes CDR1 ENHRY and CDR2 SYGVKD. Here the CDR3 reads CAISEGQYYEQYF. The CDR3 coding sequence is TGTGCCATCAGTGAGGGACAGTATTACGAGCAGTACTTC.

This clone was detected a few times. V gene TRBV6-1 combines with J gene TRBJ1-1; 7 positions agree with TRBD1. Trimming at V came to 5 bases and at J to 0 bases, leaving 6 bases not matched to a gene. The CDR3 consists of 15 residues. Germline V CDR1 and CDR2: MNHNS, SASEGT. The CDR3 coding sequence is TGTGCCAGCAGTTGGGACAGCCCCCTGAACACTGAAGCTTTCTTT. Translated, it gives CASSWDSPLNTEAFF.

V usage is TRBV18 and J usage is TRBJ1-1, with no clear D. In germline, CDR1 is KGHSH, CDR2 LQKENI. Trimming shortened V by 2 bases and J by 1 base, and 11 bases separated the two germline ends. The CDR3 covers 15 residues. The CDR3 nucleotides are TGTGCCAGCTCACCAACCTTCGGTGAGAACACTGAAGCTTTCTTT. The encoded protein is CASSPTFGENTEAFF.

The rearrangement links TRBV2 to TRBJ1-5; 8 positions match TRBD1. The trim removed 5 bases at V and 4 bases at J, leaving 4 bases unmatched. The CDR3 runs to 14 residues. Germline assignment: CDR1 SNHLY and CDR2 FYNNEI. The CDR3 nucleotides are TGTGCCAGCAGTCCGGGACAGGAGAATCAGCCCCAGCATTTT. Translating it yields CASSPGQENQPQHF.

This sequence joins TRBV6-1 and TRBJ1-3; perhaps TRBD1 as D (5 bases). In germline, CDR1 is MNHNS, CDR2 SASEGT. The CDR3 is 16 amino acids. Trimming took off 2 bases at V and 1 base at J, with 12 bases between the two ends. CDR3 in DNA: TGTGCCAGCAGTGAACTCACCCAGGGATCTGGAAACACCATATATTTT. Translated: CASSELTQGSGNTIYF.